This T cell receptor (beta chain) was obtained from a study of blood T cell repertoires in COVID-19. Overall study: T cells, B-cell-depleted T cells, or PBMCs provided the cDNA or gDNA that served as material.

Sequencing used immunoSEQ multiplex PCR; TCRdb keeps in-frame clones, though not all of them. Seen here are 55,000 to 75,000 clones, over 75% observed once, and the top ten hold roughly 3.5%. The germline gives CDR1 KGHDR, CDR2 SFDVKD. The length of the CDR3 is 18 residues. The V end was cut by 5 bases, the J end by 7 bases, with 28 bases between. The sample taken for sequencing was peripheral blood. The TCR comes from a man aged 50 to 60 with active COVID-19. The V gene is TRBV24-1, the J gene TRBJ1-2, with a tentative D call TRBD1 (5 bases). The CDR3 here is CATSVWERVGMQRGGYTF. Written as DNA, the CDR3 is TGTGCCACCAGTGTATGGGAACGCGTGGGGATGCAAAGGGGTGGCTACACCTTC.